This TCR beta chain was observed in a study of T cell repertoires in cytomegalovirus infection. Whole-study results and caveats: Accumulated public TCR beta family frequency recognized individuals carrying CMV together with the relevant HLA. The ex vivo response was dominated by HLA-C-restricted CMV-specific TCR beta clonotypes.

Each CDR3 protein gets one entry after TCRdb re-called the reads with MiXCR. Altogether around 270,000 distinct CDR3 sequences are present, over 8% being singletons, with the ten largest covering approximately 16%. The ends lost 2 bases at V and 4 bases at J; junction bases unmatched: 6. Germline V gene lookup returns CDR1 SGHTA and CDR2 FQGNSA. The CDR3 has 15 amino acids. This clonotype was observed many times. The antigen remains undetermined. What was sequenced was PBMCs. The rearrangement links TRBV7-2 to TRBJ2-7; TRBD2 aligns across 9 bases. This TCR derives from a human donor in good health (CMV status not recorded). Some clones in this sample may be carry-over from other donors' samples. The CDR3 DNA reads TGTGCCAGCAGCTTAACGGGACTAGCAGCTTACGAGCAGTACTTC. Residues: CASSLTGLAAYEQYF. The variable domain in full, with the rest retrieved from reference TRBV7-2 and TRBJ2-7, is GAGVSQSPSNKVTEKGKDVELRCDPISGHTALYWYRQSLGQGLEFLIYFQGNSAPDKSGLPSDRFSAERTGGSVSTLTIQRTQQEDSAVYLCASSLTGLAAYEQYFGPGTRLTVT.